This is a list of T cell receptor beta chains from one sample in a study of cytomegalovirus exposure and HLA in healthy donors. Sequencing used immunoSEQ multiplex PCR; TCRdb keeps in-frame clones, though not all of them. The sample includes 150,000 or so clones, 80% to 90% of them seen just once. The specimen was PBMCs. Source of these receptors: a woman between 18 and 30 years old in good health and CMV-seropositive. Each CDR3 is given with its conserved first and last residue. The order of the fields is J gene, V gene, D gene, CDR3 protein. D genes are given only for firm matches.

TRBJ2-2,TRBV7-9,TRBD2,CASSELAGPNTGELFF
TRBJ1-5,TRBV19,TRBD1,CASSADRGGQPQHF
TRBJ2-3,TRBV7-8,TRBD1,CASSLAGTQQGTQYF
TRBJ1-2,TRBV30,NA,CAWSLQGHGYTF
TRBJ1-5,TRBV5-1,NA,CASSPGGGDGPQHF
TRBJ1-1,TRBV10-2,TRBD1,CATLPMTGGYTEAFF
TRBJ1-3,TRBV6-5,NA,CASSYSSFSEGNTIYF
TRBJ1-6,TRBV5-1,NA,CASSLGSLTGGLASPLHF
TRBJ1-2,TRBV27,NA,CASSYSQGSGYTF
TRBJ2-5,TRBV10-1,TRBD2,CASSEGLAGAYF
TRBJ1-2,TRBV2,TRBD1,CASSELADRAGYTF
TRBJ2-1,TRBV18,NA,CASSPAGNYNEQFF
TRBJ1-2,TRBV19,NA,CASTTTDYGYTF
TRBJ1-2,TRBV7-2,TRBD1,CASSLDQGDGYGYTF
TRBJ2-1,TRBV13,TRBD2,CASSLPAGGPGDEQFF
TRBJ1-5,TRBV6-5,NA,CASRVQEYSNQPQHF
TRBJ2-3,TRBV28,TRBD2,CASSLTGGSDTQYF
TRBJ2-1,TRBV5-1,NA,CASSSPPSTLRVINEQFF
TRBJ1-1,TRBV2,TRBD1,CATRQGAGKGEAFF
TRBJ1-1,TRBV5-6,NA,CASNPGFPGTEAFF
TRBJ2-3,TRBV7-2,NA,CASSSMYRNTQYF
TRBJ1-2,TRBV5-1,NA,CASSLDRPQIDGYTF
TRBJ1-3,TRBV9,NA,CASSVGRGTGNTIYF
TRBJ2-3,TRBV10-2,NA,CARGRAGAGYTQYF
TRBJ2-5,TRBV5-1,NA,CASSLATGGAETQYF
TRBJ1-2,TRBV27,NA,CASTSGPGGYGYTF
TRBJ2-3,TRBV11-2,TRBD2,CASSHRGGRTDTQYF
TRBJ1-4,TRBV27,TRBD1,CASSYSPQGVEKLFF
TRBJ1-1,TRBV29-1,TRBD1,CSVHTGTGRTEAFF
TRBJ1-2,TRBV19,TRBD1,CASSIADRATYGYTF
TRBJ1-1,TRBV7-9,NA,CASSLGGGEAFF
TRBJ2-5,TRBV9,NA,CASSVGPSQETQYF
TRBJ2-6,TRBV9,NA,CASSGYGSGANVLTF
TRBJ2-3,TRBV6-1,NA,CAARPASTDTQYF
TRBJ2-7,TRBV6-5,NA,CASSYSGAGQYYEQYF
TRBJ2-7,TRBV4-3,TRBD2,CASSQEQGLAGEQYF
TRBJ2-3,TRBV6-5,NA,CASSRDGGSTDTQYF
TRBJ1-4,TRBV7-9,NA,CASSLGTSNEKLFF
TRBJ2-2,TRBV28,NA,CAIRKDRPSGTGELFF
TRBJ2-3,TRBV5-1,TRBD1,CASSLGGTGGASTDTQYF
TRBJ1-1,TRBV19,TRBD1,CASRQDRDTEAFF
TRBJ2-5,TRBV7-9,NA,CASSSSGSGETQYF
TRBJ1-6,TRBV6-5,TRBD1,CASSRQGQGNSPLHF
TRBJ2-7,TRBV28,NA,CASIRVLGQEQYF
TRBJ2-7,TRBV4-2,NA,CASSSGVSSYEQYF
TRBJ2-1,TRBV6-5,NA,CASSYSNRGVYNEQFF